One and the same sample provided the 19 T cell receptor beta chains below, sequenced in a study of blood T cells in healthy people across ages. A second PCR, run for about 7 to 11 cycles, used a sample-barcoded 5' primer plus a J-beta primer mix. Via MiXCR, TCRdb re-called the 5' RACE reads, giving one row per CDR3 protein. The data show 890,000 or so distinct CDR3 sequences, around two thirds seen once. The sequenced sample was blood. The receptors originated from a man aged 25-45 years in good health.

The chain uses TRBV12-3 or TRBV12-4 and TRBJ2-1; 9 nucleotides match TRBD1. CDR3 length: 14 residues. Trimming took 5 bases from V and 5 from J; bases not matched to a gene: 4. CDR3: CASSPGQGDNEQFF. CDR3 nucleotide sequence: TGTGCCAGCAGTCCGGGACAGGGAGACAATGAGCAGTTCTTC.

The J gene is TRBJ1-5, the V gene TRBV6-2 or TRBV6-3; 10 bases agree with TRBD1. V was clipped by 4 bases and J by 4 bases; unmatched bases: 7. The CDR3 runs 16 residues. The V gene's germline CDR1 is MNHEY and CDR2 SVGEGT. The CDR3 DNA follows: TGTGCCAGCAGTTTCCGGGACAGGGGACATAATCAGCCCCAGCATTTT. Translating it yields CASSFRDRGHNQPQHF.

This chain uses TRBV9 with TRBJ2-7, with D possibly matching TRBD2 (8 bases). The germline V gene has CDR1 SGDLS and CDR2 YYNGEE. V dropped 4 bases and J dropped 3 bases, with 20 bases sitting between them. There are 16 residues in the CDR3. The CDR3 here is CASSPREGRGIYEQYF. CDR3 coding DNA: TGTGCCAGCAGCCCCCGGGAGGGCAGGGGGATCTACGAGCAGTACTTC.

The J gene is TRBJ2-3, the V gene TRBV20-1; 10 bases match TRBD2. The germline V gene has CDR1 DFQATT and CDR2 SNEGSKA (reference sequence). The junction had 10 bases not matched to a gene; V was cut back by 5 bases and J by 2 bases. This CDR3 is 16 amino acids long. CDR3 in amino acids: CSAPAAGGQLTDTQYF. The DNA for the CDR3 is TGCAGTGCTCCTGCAGCGGGGGGGCAACTCACAGATACGCAGTATTTT.

As to this clonotype: This CDR3 is missing its conserved last phenylalanine or tryptophan, likely due to a read error. V is TRBV7-2 and J is TRBJ2-7; 8 bases agree with TRBD1. The germline gives CDR1 SGHTA, CDR2 FQGNSA. There are 14 residues in the CDR3. The junction had 7 bases not matched to a gene; V was cut back by 5 bases and J by 4 bases. The CDR3 bases are TGTGCCAGCAGCCCCCAGGGGGCCTTATACGAGCAGTACTTA. Protein sequence: CASSPQGALYEQYL.

This clonotype was picked up a small number of times. The V call is TRBV12-3 or TRBV12-4, the J call TRBJ2-3; possibly TRBD2 for D (6 bases). This CDR3 is 14 amino acids long. V shed 0 bases and J shed 4 bases, with 8 bases lying between them. CDR3: CASSLAGEADTQYF. The CDR3 bases are TGTGCCAGCAGTTTAGCGGGGGAGGCAGATACGCAGTATTTT.

In this sample, this clonotype turned up a few times. The V call is TRBV12-3 or TRBV12-4, the J call TRBJ2-3, with D maybe TRBD2 (7 bases). The V end was cut by 6 bases, the J end by 4 bases, with 17 bases between. The CDR3 loop spans 15 amino acids. The CDR3 DNA reads as TGTGCCAGCAGGGTGGGGGGGGGCGGATCAGATACGCAGTATTTT. This translates into CASRVGGGGSDTQYF.

This clonotype appeared once. V is TRBV27 and J is TRBJ2-1; 10 bases map to TRBD1. Unmatched junction bases numbered 7, after V lost 4 bases and J lost 4 bases. The CDR3 covers 16 residues. Germline CDR1 and CDR2: MNHEY and SMNVEV (reference sequence). The CDR3 DNA sequence: TGTGCCAGCAGTTCCCTCCCGGGACAGGGGTACAATGAGCAGTTCTTC. Its protein product is CASSSLPGQGYNEQFF.

A single count supports this clonotype. The chain carries TRBV7-3 and TRBJ2-7; maybe TRBD2 (6 bases). Germline CDR1 SGHTA, CDR2 FQGTGA. Between the trimmed V and J ends, which lost 5 bases and 3 bases, there was a span of 11 bases. This CDR3 has 13 residues. CDR3 protein: CASSPGVDYEQYF. Written as DNA, the CDR3 is TGTGCCAGCAGCCCGGGAGTAGACTACGAGCAGTACTTC. The variable domain in full, with the rest retrieved from reference TRBV7-3 and TRBJ2-7, is GAGVSQTPSNKVTEKGKYVELRCDPISGHTALYWYRQSLGQGPEFLIYFQGTGAADDSGLPNDRFFAVRPEGSVSTLKIQRTERGDSAVYLCASSPGVDYEQYFGPGTRLTVT.

The gene calls are TRBV20-1 and TRBJ2-5, with 11 positions matching TRBD2. Trimming removed 2 bases from V and 0 bases from J; junction bases left unmatched: 5. Per germline, CDR1 DFQATT and CDR2 SNEGSKA (reference sequence). The CDR3 has 16 residues. CDR3 nucleotides: TGCAGTGCTAGACCTAGCGGGGGGCCGTACCAAGAGACCCAGTACTTC. Protein sequence: CSARPSGGPYQETQYF.

V is TRBV2 and J is TRBJ2-5, with TRBD1 matching 10 bases. CDR1 and CDR2 (germline): SNHLY, FYNNEI. V dropped 4 bases and J dropped 4; count of bases not matched to a gene: 15. The CDR3 loop spans 18 amino acids. CDR3 DNA sequence: TGTGCCAGCAGTGTTACGTCCTCCGGGACAGGGGAGGGAGAGACCCAGTACTTC. The encoded protein is CASSVTSSGTGEGETQYF.

The rearrangement links TRBV13 to TRBJ1-2; a weak D match, TRBD1 (6 bases). V was pared by 1 base and J by 7 bases, with 16 bases between. This CDR3 spans 15 amino acids. Looked up from germline, CDR1 is PRHDT and CDR2 is FYEKMQ (reference sequence). In DNA form, the CDR3 reads TGTGCCAGCAGCTTAGCCCCTTTACAGGGATCTGGCTACACCTTC. Residues: CASSLAPLQGSGYTF.

J is TRBJ2-7 and V is TRBV29-1, with 13 bases aligning to TRBD2. The J call is in doubt because the DNA end fits TRBJ2-4 better. Per the germline V gene, CDR1 is SQVTM and CDR2 is ANQGSEA. CDR3 length: 15 residues. This chain's CDR3 is CSVEGLAGSKNIQYF. CDR3 sequence (DNA): TGCAGCGTTGAGGGACTAGCGGGGTCAAAAAACATTCAGTACTTC.

This clonotype was seen a few times. The V call is TRBV5-1, the J call TRBJ1-2; the D is unclear. The CDR3 has 13 amino acids. Germline loops: CDR1 SGHRS, CDR2 YFSETQ. Trimming removed 1 base at V and 8 bases at J, with 12 bases between. The CDR3 region has the DNA TGCGCCAGCAGCTTGACCCGTGGGAGAGGCTACACCTTC. This translates into CASSLTRGRGYTF.

The chain has TRBV7-8 and TRBJ2-4, with D unresolved. V was clipped by 1 base and J by 8 bases, with 9 bases between them. Per germline, CDR1 SGHVS and CDR2 FQNEAQ. The CDR3 has 13 residues. For the CDR3, the DNA is TGTGCCAGCAGCTTAGGACCGAGAGACATTCAGTACTTC. It translates to CASSLGPRDIQYF.

As concerns this clonotype: Possible read error: a much larger clone is one base away. V is TRBV3-1 and J is TRBJ1-6, with TRBD1 as a possible D gene (5 bases). The germline V gene encodes CDR1 LGHDT and CDR2 YNNKEL (reference sequence). This CDR3 has 15 residues. V was pared by 4 bases and J by 9 bases, with 16 bases between. The CDR3 sequence: CASSLDPQGASPLHF. CDR3 nucleotide sequence: TGTGCCAGCAGCCTAGATCCTCAAGGGGCTTCACCCCTCCACTTT.

There are a few counts of this clonotype. This chain links TRBV20-1 with TRBJ2-1; D gene uncertain. This CDR3 has 13 residues. The V end lost 3 bases, the J end lost 0 bases, and 6 bases lay between the germline ends. Germline V gives CDR1 DFQATT, CDR2 SNEGSKA (reference sequence). CDR3: CSASTSSYNEQFF. CDR3 in DNA: TGCAGTGCTAGTACCAGCTCCTACAATGAGCAGTTCTTC.

This rearrangement joins TRBV5-1 to TRBJ2-3, with TRBD2 as a possible D gene (5 bases). V shed 0 bases and J shed 11 bases, with 10 bases lying between them. The CDR3 has 12 residues. Germline loops: CDR1 SGHRS, CDR2 YFSETQ. CDR3 loop: CASSLERFQQYF. DNA for the CDR3: TGCGCCAGCAGCTTGGAGCGGTTTCAGCAGTATTTT. The whole variable domain, filled in from reference TRBV5-1 and TRBJ2-3, reads KAGVTQTPRYLIKTRGQQVTLSCSPISGHRSVSWYQQTPGQGLQFLFEYFSETQRNKGNFPGRFSGRQFSNSRSEMNVSTLELGDSALYLCASSLERFQQYFGPGTRLTVL.

The V call is TRBV12-3 or TRBV12-4, the J call TRBJ1-2; 8 nucleotides match TRBD1. This CDR3 is built from 15 residues. The V segment lost 3 bases and the J segment 7 bases; nucleotides outside the gene matches: 10. In nucleotides, the CDR3 is TGTGCCAGCAGTTTTAGGGGACAGGTAGGAGGTGGCTACACCTTC. Encoded protein: CASSFRGQVGGGYTF.